Below, 14 T cell receptor beta chains from the same sample are listed, as sequenced in a study of CD8 T cells in ankylosing spondylitis. Regarding the study as a whole: Ankylosing spondylitis blood seemed to carry a telltale TCR beta motif made of seven or eight highly homologous variants.

Their antigens remain unidentified. TCRdb processed the 5' RACE reads anew with MiXCR; each CDR3 protein has one entry. The table records around 490,000 distinct CDR3 sequences, about 5.2% of them present only once. Sequencing used blood, either unsorted or a sorted T cell fraction (not recorded which). These receptor sequences come from a male donor with ankylosing spondylitis.

This clonotype has a count of ten or more. The CDR3 here is CASSGSAGSPLHF. The CDR3 DNA reads as TGTGCCAGCAGCGGATCCGCCGGGTCACCCCTCCACTTT. The rearrangement joins TRBV7-9 to TRBJ1-6; D not resolved. This CDR3 has 13 amino acids. CDR1 SEHNR and CDR2 FQNEAQ come from the germline V gene (reference sequence). Deletions cut 5 bases from V and 10 bases from J, with 12 bases between.

This clonotype was detected many times. The rearrangement links TRBV7-8 to TRBJ2-7, with 8 nucleotides matching TRBD1. V shed 4 bases and J 0 bases; nucleotides not matched to a gene: 8. Germline V gives CDR1 SGHVS, CDR2 FQNEAQ. This CDR3 has 16 residues. The CDR3 bases are TGTGCCAGCAGCTACAGGACAGGGCGGTTCTCCTACGAGCAGTACTTC. It is translated as CASSYRTGRFSYEQYF. Full variable domain (remainder filled in from reference TRBV7-8 and TRBJ2-7): GAGVSQSPRYKVAKRGQDVALRCDPISGHVSLFWYQQALGQGPEFLTYFQNEAQLDKSGLPSDRFFAERPEGSVSTLKIQRTQQEDSAVYLCASSYRTGRFSYEQYFGPGTRLTVT.

The rearrangement links TRBV5-6 to TRBJ2-5, with D possibly matching TRBD1 (6 bases). CDR1 SGHDT and CDR2 YYEEEE come from the germline V gene. This CDR3 is built from 14 residues. The germline V and J ends were trimmed by 4 bases and 1 base, with 11 bases remaining between them. Written as DNA, the CDR3 is TGTGCCAGCAGCACACAGGGTTTCCAAGAGACCCAGTACTTC. It is translated as CASSTQGFQETQYF.

This clonotype was picked up many times. V usage is TRBV10-3 and J usage is TRBJ2-2; D not resolved. V dropped 0 bases and J dropped 0 bases, with 8 bases sitting between them. Per the germline V gene, CDR1 is ENHRY and CDR2 is SYGVKD. This CDR3 spans 16 amino acids. This chain's CDR3 is CAISESATANTGELFF. The CDR3 DNA sequence: TGTGCCATCAGTGAGTCAGCCACCGCGAACACCGGGGAGCTGTTTTTT.

The genes are TRBV24-1 and TRBJ2-7, with 8 bases identical to TRBD2. The length of the CDR3 is 12 residues. Germline CDR1 reads KGHDR; CDR2 reads SFDVKD. V shed 4 bases and J 5 bases; nucleotides not matched to a gene: 0. This CDR3 is CATSETSDEQYF. The CDR3 DNA sequence: TGTGCCACCAGTGAGACTAGCGACGAGCAGTACTTC.

This clonotype was recorded many times. The genes are TRBV25-1 and TRBJ2-3, with D perhaps TRBD2 (6 bases). Trimming cost V 5 bases and J 6 bases, with 27 bases left between them. Per the germline V gene, CDR1 is MGHDK and CDR2 is SYGVNS. CDR3 length: 18 residues. The CDR3 region is CASSSKRFGTQQGDTQYF. The CDR3 region has the DNA TGTGCCAGCAGTTCGAAGCGTTTCGGGACTCAACAAGGGGATACGCAGTATTTT.

The V gene is TRBV15, the J gene TRBJ2-3; D possibly matches TRBD1 or TRBD2 (5 bases each). Germline V gives CDR1 LNHNV, CDR2 YYDKDF (reference sequence). This CDR3 comprises 15 residues. Trimming shortened V by 5 bases and J by 0 bases, and 12 bases separated the two germline ends. The CDR3 spells CATSQGRPSTDTQYF. The CDR3 region has the DNA TGTGCCACCAGCCAGGGACGGCCTAGCACAGATACGCAGTATTTT. The full variable domain, with the rest looked up from reference TRBV15 and TRBJ2-3, is DAMVIQNPRYQVTQFGKPVTLSCSQTLNHNVMYWYQQKSSQAPKLLFHYYDKDFNNEADTPDNFQSRRPNTSFCFLDIRSPGLGDTAMYLCATSQGRPSTDTQYFGPGTRLTVL.

In this sample, this clonotype turned up many times. This chain connects TRBV4-3 to TRBJ2-5; 14 nucleotides match TRBD2. Unmatched junction bases numbered 9, after V lost 4 bases and J lost 5 bases. Germline V gives CDR1 LGHNA, CDR2 YSLEER. This CDR3 has 17 amino acids. DNA for the CDR3: TGCGCCAGCAGCCGAAGGGGACTAGCGGGAGTAGCGGAGACCCAGTACTTC. As protein: CASSRRGLAGVAETQYF.

This clonotype was found many times. The gene calls are TRBV20-1 and TRBJ1-6; D gene unclear. The V gene lost 1 base and the J gene lost 8 bases, with 15 bases spanning the gap. CDR3 length: 15 residues. In germline, CDR1 is DFQATT, CDR2 SNEGSKA (reference sequence). Written as DNA, the CDR3 is TGCAGTGCTAGAGCTTTTACAGTGATTGATTCACCCCTCCACTTT. The encoded protein is CSARAFTVIDSPLHF.

The chain uses TRBV7-2 and TRBJ2-7, with 9 bases matching TRBD2. Germline V gene lookup returns CDR1 SGHTA and CDR2 FQGNSA. Trimming took 3 bases from V and 8 from J; bases not matched to a gene: 8. CDR3 length: 14 amino acids. DNA for the CDR3: TGTGCCAGCAGCTTGCGGGGGGGCGACCAGCAGCAGTACTTC. Protein: CASSLRGGDQQQYF. The full variable domain, completed using reference TRBV7-2 and TRBJ2-7, is GAGVSQSPSNKVTEKGKDVELRCDPISGHTALYWYRQSLGQGLEFLIYFQGNSAPDKSGLPSDRFSAERTGGSVSTLTIQRTQQEDSAVYLCASSLRGGDQQQYFGPGTRLTVT.

This clonotype occurred many times. The chain recombines TRBV5-1 with TRBJ2-1; D is perhaps TRBD1 or TRBD2 (5 bases each). There are 13 residues in the CDR3. CDR1 SGHRS and CDR2 YFSETQ come from the germline V gene. V dropped 4 bases and J dropped 15 bases, with 20 bases sitting between them. CDR3 residues: CASSPNAGAGRFF. The DNA for the CDR3 is TGCGCCAGCAGCCCCAATGCCGGGGCAGGGCGGTTCTTC.

This clonotype turned up a few times. The chain uses TRBV5-1 and TRBJ2-3, with 12 bases that match TRBD2. The V and J ends lost 3 bases and 5 bases, in that order; junction bases with no gene match: 10. This CDR3 has 17 residues. Germline V gene sequence: CDR1 SGHRS, CDR2 YFSETQ. The CDR3 DNA reads as TGCGCCAGCAGCTCCGGGACTAGCGGGTTTTCGCGAGATACGCAGTATTTT. Translated: CASSSGTSGFSRDTQYF.

This clonotype was counted only a few times. This sequence joins TRBV6-1 and TRBJ2-1; D not resolved. The CDR3 covers 17 residues. Germline V gene data show CDR1 as MNHNS and CDR2 as SASEGT. The V end lost 2 bases, the J end lost 5 bases, and 19 bases lay between the germline ends. This CDR3 reads CASSESVVRDSNNEQFF. CDR3 nucleotides: TGTGCCAGCAGTGAATCCGTGGTGAGAGATTCCAACAATGAGCAGTTCTTC.

V usage is TRBV5-6 and J usage is TRBJ1-6; unclear D gene. The CDR3 loop spans 14 amino acids. Germline loops: CDR1 SGHDT, CDR2 YYEEEE. Trimming stripped 0 bases from V and 9 bases from J, with 10 bases between. The CDR3 DNA reads TGTGCCAGCAGCTTGGAAGGGCGGGTTTCACCCCTCCACTTT. Its translation: CASSLEGRVSPLHF.